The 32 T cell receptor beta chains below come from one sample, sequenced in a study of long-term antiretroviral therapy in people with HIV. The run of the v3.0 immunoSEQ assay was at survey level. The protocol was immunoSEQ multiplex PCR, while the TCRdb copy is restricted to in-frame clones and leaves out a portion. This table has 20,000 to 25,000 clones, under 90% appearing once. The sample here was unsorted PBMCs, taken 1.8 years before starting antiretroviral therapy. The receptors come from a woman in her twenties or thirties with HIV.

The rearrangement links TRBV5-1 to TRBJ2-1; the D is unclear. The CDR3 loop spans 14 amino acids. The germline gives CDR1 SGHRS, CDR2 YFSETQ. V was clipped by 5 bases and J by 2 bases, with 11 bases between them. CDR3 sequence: CASRDGTTYNEQFF. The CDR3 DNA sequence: TGCGCCAGCAGGGACGGTACTACCTACAATGAGCAGTTCTTC.

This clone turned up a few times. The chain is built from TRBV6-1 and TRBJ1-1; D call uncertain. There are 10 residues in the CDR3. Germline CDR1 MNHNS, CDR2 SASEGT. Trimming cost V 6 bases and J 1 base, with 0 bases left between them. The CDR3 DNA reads TGTGCCAGCAGGAACACTGAAGCTTTCTTT. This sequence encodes CASRNTEAFF.

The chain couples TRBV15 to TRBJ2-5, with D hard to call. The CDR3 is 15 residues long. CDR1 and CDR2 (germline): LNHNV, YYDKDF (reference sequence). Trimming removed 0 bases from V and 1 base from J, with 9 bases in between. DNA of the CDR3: TGTGCCACCAGCAGAGAGTTTATAACCCAAGAGACCCAGTACTTC. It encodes CATSREFITQETQYF. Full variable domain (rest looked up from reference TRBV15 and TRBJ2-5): DAMVIQNPRYQVTQFGKPVTLSCSQTLNHNVMYWYQQKSSQAPKLLFHYYDKDFNNEADTPDNFQSRRPNTSFCFLDIRSPGLGDTAMYLCATSREFITQETQYFGPGTRLLVL.

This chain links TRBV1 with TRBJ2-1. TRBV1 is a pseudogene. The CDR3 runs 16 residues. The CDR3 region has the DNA TGCACCAGCAGCCAAGCCAGGGACGGCCAAGCCAATGAGCAGTTCTTC. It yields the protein CTSSQARDGQANEQFF.

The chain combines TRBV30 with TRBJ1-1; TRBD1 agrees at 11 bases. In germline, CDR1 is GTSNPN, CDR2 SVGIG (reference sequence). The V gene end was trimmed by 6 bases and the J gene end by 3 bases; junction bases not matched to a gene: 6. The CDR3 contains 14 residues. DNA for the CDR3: TGTGCCTGTAGAGGGACAGGGGGTGACACTGAAGCTTTCTTT. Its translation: CACRGTGGDTEAFF.

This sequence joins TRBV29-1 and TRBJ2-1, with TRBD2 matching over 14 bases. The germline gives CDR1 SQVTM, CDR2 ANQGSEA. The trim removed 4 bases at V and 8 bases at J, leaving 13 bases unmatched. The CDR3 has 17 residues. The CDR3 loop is CSVVRGIGTSGGHEQFF. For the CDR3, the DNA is TGCAGCGTTGTAAGGGGGATAGGGACTAGCGGGGGTCATGAGCAGTTCTTC.

The CDR3 DNA reads as TGTGCCAGCAAGCAACGAGTAGCGGGGGGAAGAGATACGCAGTATTTT. Translated: CASKQRVAGGRDTQYF. This rearrangement joins TRBV21-1 to TRBJ2-3; the D segment call TRBD2 is taken from the table without a DNA check. TRBV21-1 is annotated as a pseudogene. This CDR3 has 16 residues.

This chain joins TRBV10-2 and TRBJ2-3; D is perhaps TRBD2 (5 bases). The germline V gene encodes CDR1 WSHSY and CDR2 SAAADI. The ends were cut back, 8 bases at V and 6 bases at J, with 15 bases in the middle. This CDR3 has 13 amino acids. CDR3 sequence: CASVGGSGDTQYF. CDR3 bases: TGCGCCAGCGTGGGCGGGTCCGGGGATACGCAGTATTTT.

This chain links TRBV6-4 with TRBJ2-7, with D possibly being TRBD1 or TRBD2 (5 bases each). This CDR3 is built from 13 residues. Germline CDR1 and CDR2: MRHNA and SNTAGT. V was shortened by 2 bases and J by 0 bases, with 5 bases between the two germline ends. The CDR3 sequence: CASSDGGSYEQYV. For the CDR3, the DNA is TGTGCCAGCAGTGACGGGGGCTCCTACGAGCAGTACGTC.

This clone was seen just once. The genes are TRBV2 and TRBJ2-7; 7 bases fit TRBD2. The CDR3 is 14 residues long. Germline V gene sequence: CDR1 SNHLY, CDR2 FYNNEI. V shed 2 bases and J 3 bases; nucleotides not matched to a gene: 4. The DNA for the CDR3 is TGTGCCAGCAGTGAACAGCGGGGTCTCTACGAGCAGTACTTC. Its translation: CASSEQRGLYEQYF.

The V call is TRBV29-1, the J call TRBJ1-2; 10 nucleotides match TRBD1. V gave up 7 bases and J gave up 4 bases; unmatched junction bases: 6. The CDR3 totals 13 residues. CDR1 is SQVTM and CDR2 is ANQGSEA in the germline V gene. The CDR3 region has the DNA TGCAGCGCAACGACAGGGGGCGTCTATGGCTACACCTTC. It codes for CSATTGGVYGYTF.

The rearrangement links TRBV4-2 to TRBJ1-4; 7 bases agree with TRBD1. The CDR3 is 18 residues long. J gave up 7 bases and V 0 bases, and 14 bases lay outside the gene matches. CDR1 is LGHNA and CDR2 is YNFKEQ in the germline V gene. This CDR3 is CASSQEGRNRDSLEKLFF. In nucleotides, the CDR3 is TGTGCCAGCAGCCAAGAGGGAAGGAACCGGGACAGCCTTGAAAAACTGTTTTTT.

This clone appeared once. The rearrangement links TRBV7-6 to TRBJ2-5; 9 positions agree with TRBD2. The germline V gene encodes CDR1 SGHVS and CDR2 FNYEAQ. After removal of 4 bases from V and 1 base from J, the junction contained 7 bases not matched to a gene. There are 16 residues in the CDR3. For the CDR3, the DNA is TGTGCCAGCAGCTCATCGCGGGGGGGACTCCAAGAGACCCAGTACTTC. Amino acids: CASSSSRGGLQETQYF.

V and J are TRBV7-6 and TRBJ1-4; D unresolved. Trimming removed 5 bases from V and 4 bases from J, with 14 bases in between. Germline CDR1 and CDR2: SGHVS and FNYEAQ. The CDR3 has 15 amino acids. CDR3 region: CASSQTEALNEKLFF. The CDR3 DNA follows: TGTGCCAGCAGCCAAACGGAAGCACTTAATGAAAAACTGTTTTTT. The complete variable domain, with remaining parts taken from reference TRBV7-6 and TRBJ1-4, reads GAGVSQSPRYKVTKRGQDVALRCDPISGHVSLYWYRQALGQGPEFLTYFNYEAQQDKSGLPNDRFSAERPEGSISTLTIQRTEQRDSAMYRCASSQTEALNEKLFFGSGTQLSVL.

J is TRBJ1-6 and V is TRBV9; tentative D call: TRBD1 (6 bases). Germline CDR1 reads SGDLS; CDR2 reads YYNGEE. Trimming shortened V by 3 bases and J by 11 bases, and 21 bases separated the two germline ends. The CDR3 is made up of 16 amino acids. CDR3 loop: CASSAGTSRGVPPLHF. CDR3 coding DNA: TGTGCCAGCAGCGCCGGGACAAGTCGGGGGGTTCCACCCCTCCACTTT.

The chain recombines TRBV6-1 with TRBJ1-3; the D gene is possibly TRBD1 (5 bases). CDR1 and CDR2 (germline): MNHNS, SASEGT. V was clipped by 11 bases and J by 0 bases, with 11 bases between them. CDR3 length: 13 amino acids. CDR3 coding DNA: TGTGCCGGAAGGACAATCTCTGGAAACACCATATATTTT. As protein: CAGRTISGNTIYF.

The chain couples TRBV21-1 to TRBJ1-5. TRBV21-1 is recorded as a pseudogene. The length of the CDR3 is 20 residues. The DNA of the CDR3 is TGTGCCAGCAGCAACCGACTGATTCCGGGACGGACATTACACAATCAGCCCCAGCATTTT. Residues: CASSNRLIPGRTLHNQPQHF.

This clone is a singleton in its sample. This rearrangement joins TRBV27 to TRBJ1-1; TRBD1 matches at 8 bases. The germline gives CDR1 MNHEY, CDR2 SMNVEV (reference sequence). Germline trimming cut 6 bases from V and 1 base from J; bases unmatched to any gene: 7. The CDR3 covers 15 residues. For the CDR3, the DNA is TGTGCCAGCAGACCCCACGGACAGGGGAACACTGAAGCTTTCTTT. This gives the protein CASRPHGQGNTEAFF.

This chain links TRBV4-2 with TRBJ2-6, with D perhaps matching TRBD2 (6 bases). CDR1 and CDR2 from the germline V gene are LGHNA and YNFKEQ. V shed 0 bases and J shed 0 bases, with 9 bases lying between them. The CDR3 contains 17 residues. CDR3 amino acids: CASSQEVGSSGANVLTF. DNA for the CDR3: TGTGCCAGCAGCCAAGAGGTCGGGAGCTCTGGGGCCAACGTCCTGACTTTC.

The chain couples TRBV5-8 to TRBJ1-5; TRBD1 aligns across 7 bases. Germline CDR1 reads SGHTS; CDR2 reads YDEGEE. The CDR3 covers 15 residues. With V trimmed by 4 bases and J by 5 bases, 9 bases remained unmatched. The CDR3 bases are TGTGCCAGCAGCGTCGGACAGGTTCGCCATCAGCCCCAGCATTTT. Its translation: CASSVGQVRHQPQHF.

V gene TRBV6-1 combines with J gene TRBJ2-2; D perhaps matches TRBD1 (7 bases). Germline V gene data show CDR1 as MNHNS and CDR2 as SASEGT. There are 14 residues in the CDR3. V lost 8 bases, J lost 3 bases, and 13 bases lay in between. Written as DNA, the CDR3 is TGTGCCAGCTCAGGGGGGACGGACACCGGGGAGCTGTTTTTT. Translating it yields CASSGGTDTGELFF.

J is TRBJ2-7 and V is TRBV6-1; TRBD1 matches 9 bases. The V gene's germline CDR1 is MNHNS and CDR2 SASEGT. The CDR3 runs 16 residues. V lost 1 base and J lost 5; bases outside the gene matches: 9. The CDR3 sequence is CASSEVGTGFLNEQYV. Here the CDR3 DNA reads TGTGCCAGCAGTGAAGTCGGGACAGGGTTTTTAAACGAGCAGTACGTC.

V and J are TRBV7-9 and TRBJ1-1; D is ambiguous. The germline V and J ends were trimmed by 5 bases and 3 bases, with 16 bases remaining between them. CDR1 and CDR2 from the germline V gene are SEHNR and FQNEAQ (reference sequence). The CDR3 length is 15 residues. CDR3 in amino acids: CASSAPGQWDTEAFF. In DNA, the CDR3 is TGTGCCAGCAGCGCCCCGGGCCAGTGGGACACTGAAGCTTTCTTT.

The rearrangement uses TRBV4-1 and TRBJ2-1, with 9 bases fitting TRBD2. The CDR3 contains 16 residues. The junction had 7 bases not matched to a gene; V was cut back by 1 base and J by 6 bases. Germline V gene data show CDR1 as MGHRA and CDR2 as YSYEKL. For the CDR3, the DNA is TGCGCCAGCAGCCAAGTTTCTAGCGGGGCCCTCAATGAGCAGTTCTTC. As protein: CASSQVSSGALNEQFF.

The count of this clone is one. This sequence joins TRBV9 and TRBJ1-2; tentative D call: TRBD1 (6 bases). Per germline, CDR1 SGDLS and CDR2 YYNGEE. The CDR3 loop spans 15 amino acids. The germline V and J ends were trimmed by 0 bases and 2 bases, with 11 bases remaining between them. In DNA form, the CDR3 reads TGTGCCAGCAGCGTAGATAGAGGGGGGAACTATGGCTACACCTTC. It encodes CASSVDRGGNYGYTF.

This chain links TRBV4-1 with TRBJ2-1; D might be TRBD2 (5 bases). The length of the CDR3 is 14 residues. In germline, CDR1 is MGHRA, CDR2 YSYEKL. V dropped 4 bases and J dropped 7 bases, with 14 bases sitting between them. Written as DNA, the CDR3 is TGCGCCAGCAGCCCCCAGGAGGAGCGGAATGAGCAGTTCTTC. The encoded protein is CASSPQEERNEQFF.

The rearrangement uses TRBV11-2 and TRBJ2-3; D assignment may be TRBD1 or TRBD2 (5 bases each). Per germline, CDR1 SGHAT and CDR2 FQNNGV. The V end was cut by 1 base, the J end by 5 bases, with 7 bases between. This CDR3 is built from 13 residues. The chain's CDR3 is CASSLAGRDTQYF. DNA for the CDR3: TGTGCCAGCAGCTTAGCAGGGAGAGATACGCAGTATTTT.

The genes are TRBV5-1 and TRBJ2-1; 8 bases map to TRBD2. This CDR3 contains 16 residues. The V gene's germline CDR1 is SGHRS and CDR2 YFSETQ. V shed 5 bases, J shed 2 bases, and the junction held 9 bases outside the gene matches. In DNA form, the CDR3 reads TGCGCCAGCAGTCCTTCCGGCGGGGGGCCCTACAATGAGCAGTTCTTC. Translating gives CASSPSGGGPYNEQFF.

The CDR3 nucleotides read TGTGCCAGCAGCTTTAGCGGGGGGGCGCAGAATGAGCAGTTCTTC. Its translation is CASSFSGGAQNEQFF. The rearrangement links TRBV7-2 to TRBJ2-1; the match to TRBD2 covers 11 bases. The V gene end was trimmed by 3 bases and the J gene end by 7 bases; junction bases not matched to a gene: 5. Per germline, CDR1 SGHTA and CDR2 FQGNSA. The CDR3 loop spans 15 amino acids.

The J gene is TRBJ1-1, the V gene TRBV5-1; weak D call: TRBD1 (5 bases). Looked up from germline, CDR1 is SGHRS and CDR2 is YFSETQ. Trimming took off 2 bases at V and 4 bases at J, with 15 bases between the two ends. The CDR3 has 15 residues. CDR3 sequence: CASSLRQSQGTEAFF. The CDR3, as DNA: TGCGCCAGCAGCTTAAGACAAAGCCAGGGCACTGAAGCTTTCTTT.

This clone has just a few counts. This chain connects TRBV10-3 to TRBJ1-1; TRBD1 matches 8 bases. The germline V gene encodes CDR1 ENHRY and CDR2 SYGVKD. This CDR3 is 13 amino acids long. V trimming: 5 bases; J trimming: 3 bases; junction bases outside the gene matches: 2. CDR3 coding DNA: TGTGCCATCAGTCTGACAGGGGACACTGAAGCTTTCTTT. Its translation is CAISLTGDTEAFF.

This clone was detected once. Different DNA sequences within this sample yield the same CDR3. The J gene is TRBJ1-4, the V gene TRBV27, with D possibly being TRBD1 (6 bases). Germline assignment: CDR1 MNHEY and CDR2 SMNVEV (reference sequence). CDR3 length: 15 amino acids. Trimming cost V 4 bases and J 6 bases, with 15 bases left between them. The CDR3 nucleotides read TGTGCCAGCAGTTCCACGGGGGGGCGGCATGAAAAACTGTTTTTT. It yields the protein CASSSTGGRHEKLFF.